Presented here are 17 T cell receptor beta chains from one specimen sequenced in a study of T cell repertoires in cytomegalovirus infection (dated by TCRdb to about 2019). Sequenced on an Illumina HiSeq 1500. TCRdb ran its own pipeline on the public reads, namely fastp trimming at Q25 and MiXCR clone calling, and kept in-frame beta chains. All rows with the same CDR3 protein become a single entry with the most common DNA and genes. The sample contains about 52,000 distinct CDR3 sequences, 20% to 25% of them found a single time. The ten largest make up about 68% of the sample. The intended sense of this specimen's treatment or condition label: in vitro stimulation with specific CMV peptide epitopes to enrich CMV-specific T cells. These TCRs are of unknown antigen specificity. The sample consisted of CD8+ T cells from cultured PBMCs, taken from culture after CMV antigen stimulation. These receptors were collected from a human donor in good health (CMV status not recorded). Some clones in this sample may be carry-over from other donors' samples.

The chain joins TRBV7-2 to TRBJ1-4; 9 bases map to TRBD1. Trimming at V came to 8 bases and at J to 8 bases, leaving 9 bases not matched to a gene. This CDR3 is 14 amino acids long. In germline, CDR1 is SGHTA, CDR2 FQGNSA. The DNA of the CDR3 is TGTGCCAGCTCGCCCCGGACAGGGGACGAAAAACTGTTTTTT. This codes for CASSPRTGDEKLFF. Together with reference TRBV7-2 and TRBJ1-4, the CDR3 gives the full variable domain: GAGVSQSPSNKVTEKGKDVELRCDPISGHTALYWYRQSLGQGLEFLIYFQGNSAPDKSGLPSDRFSAERTGGSVSTLTIQRTQQEDSAVYLCASSPRTGDEKLFFGSGTQLSVL.

J is TRBJ2-1 and V is TRBV6-5, with a weak D call TRBD1 (7 bases). The CDR3 is 16 amino acids. Germline loops: CDR1 MNHEY, CDR2 SVGAGI. V lost 2 bases and J lost 8, with 19 bases in between. This chain's CDR3 is CASSYGQGGLGDEQFF. In nucleotides, the CDR3 is TGTGCCAGCAGTTACGGGCAGGGGGGACTGGGTGATGAGCAGTTCTTC.

This clonotype turned up a few times. The rearrangement links TRBV10-3 to TRBJ2-7; a weak D match, TRBD2 (5 bases). The CDR3 has 15 residues. Germline CDR1 ENHRY, CDR2 SYGVKD. Trimming shortened V by 3 bases and J by 4 bases, and 16 bases separated the two germline ends. CDR3: CAISEGPSFAYEQYF. The CDR3 DNA reads TGTGCCATCAGTGAAGGTCCTAGCTTTGCTTACGAGCAGTACTTC.

This clonotype showed up just a few times. V is TRBV11-2 and J is TRBJ2-7, with D possibly TRBD2 on 6 matching bases. The CDR3 consists of 14 residues. Germline lookup yields CDR1 SGHAT and CDR2 FQNNGV. The V and J ends lost 1 base and 2 bases respectively, with 9 bases between them. The CDR3 DNA reads TGTGCCAGCAGCTTAGGGAGGGGAGCCTACGAGCAGTACTTC. Encoded protein: CASSLGRGAYEQYF.

As regards this clonotype: This sequence may be a read error, since a much larger clone differs from it by one base. The CDR3 bases are TGTGCCAGCAGTTTTGCTTCGACCTATGAGCAGTTCTTC. As protein: CASSFASTYEQFF. The V and J genes are TRBV27 and TRBJ2-1; no reliable D call. This CDR3 contains 13 residues. Trimming shortened V by 3 bases and J by 8 bases, and 11 bases separated the two germline ends. The germline CDR1 and CDR2 sequences are MNHEY and SMNVEV (reference sequence).

This clonotype was seen a handful of times. The chain links TRBV12-3 or TRBV12-4 to TRBJ1-2; D ambiguous. V lost 8 bases and J 4 bases, leaving 14 bases between the germline ends. This CDR3 region has 13 residues. The CDR3 region is CASGPPGGYGYTF. CDR3 nucleotides: TGTGCCAGCGGCCCCCCGGGAGGCTATGGCTACACCTTC.

This clonotype appeared a few times. The rearrangement links TRBV7-9 to TRBJ2-3; 8 positions agree with TRBD1. The CDR3 is 14 amino acids. Per germline, CDR1 SEHNR and CDR2 FQNEAQ (reference sequence). After removal of 8 bases from V and 3 bases from J, the junction contained 7 bases not matched to a gene. CDR3 sequence: CASRMGTGTDTQYF. CDR3 DNA: TGTGCCAGCCGCATGGGGACAGGAACAGATACGCAGTATTTT.

The V call is TRBV11-2, the J call TRBJ1-1, with D perhaps TRBD1 (5 bases). V lost 2 bases, J lost 0 bases, and 7 bases lay in between. This CDR3 spans 14 amino acids. Germline CDR1 and CDR2: SGHAT and FQNNGV. The CDR3, as DNA: TGTGCCAGCAGCTTAAAGGGGATGAACACTGAAGCTTTCTTT. Translating gives CASSLKGMNTEAFF.

This clonotype has only a few counts. J is TRBJ1-5 and V is TRBV19, with 7 bases lining up with TRBD1. Germline values: CDR1 LNHDA, CDR2 SQIVND (reference sequence). J gave up 5 bases and V 8 bases, and 12 bases lay outside the gene matches. This CDR3 is built from 15 residues. This chain's CDR3 is CASRETGRMYQPQHF. The DNA for the CDR3 is TGTGCCAGTCGAGAGACAGGGAGAATGTATCAGCCCCAGCATTTT.

This clonotype was recorded many times. The rearrangement links TRBV7-2 to TRBJ2-5, with 10 bases aligning to TRBD2. Germline loops: CDR1 SGHTA, CDR2 FQGNSA. With 5 bases clipped from V and 5 bases from J, the junction kept 2 bases outside the gene matches. CDR3 size: 13 residues. The CDR3 coding sequence is TGTGCCAGCAGCCGGGGACTAGCGGAGACCCAGTACTTC. Translating gives CASSRGLAETQYF.

This clonotype was picked up a small number of times. The CDR3 spells CASSGLSGTVGEQYF. CDR3 DNA sequence: TGTGCCAGCAGTGGCCTATCCGGGACAGTAGGGGAGCAGTACTTC. The chain is built from TRBV6-6 and TRBJ2-7; TRBD1 agrees at 7 bases. The V gene's germline CDR1 is MNHNY and CDR2 SVGAGI (reference sequence). The CDR3 length is 15 residues. V trimming: 5 bases; J trimming: 7 bases; junction bases outside the gene matches: 14.

V and J are TRBV7-2 and TRBJ2-1; D might be TRBD1 (6 bases). Germline CDR1 reads SGHTA; CDR2 reads FQGNSA. This CDR3 comprises 16 residues. With 0 bases removed from V and 4 bases from J, the gap between germline ends came to 13 bases. The CDR3 protein is CASSLAGQSPYNEQFF. Here the CDR3 DNA reads TGTGCCAGCAGCTTAGCCGGACAGTCCCCTTACAATGAGCAGTTCTTC.

The chain employs TRBV6-2 or TRBV6-3 and TRBJ2-7; D possibly corresponds to TRBD1 (5 bases). The CDR3 totals 13 residues. Between the trimmed V and J ends, which lost 0 bases and 7 bases, there was a span of 10 bases. CDR1 and CDR2 (germline): MNHEY, SVGEGT. Written as DNA, the CDR3 is TGTGCCAGCAGTTACTCAACCGCAGGGGAGCAGTACTTC. Protein sequence: CASSYSTAGEQYF.

The gene calls are TRBV7-8 and TRBJ1-4, with 8 bases lining up with TRBD1. The CDR3 totals 16 residues. Per the germline V gene, CDR1 is SGHVS and CDR2 is FQNEAQ. V gave up 2 bases and J gave up 7 bases; unmatched junction bases: 9. The CDR3 DNA follows: TGTGCCAGCAGCTTACGAGGGGGGCAGGGGGCTGAAAAACTGTTTTTT. Translation: CASSLRGGQGAEKLFF.

V gene TRBV19 combines with J gene TRBJ2-1; 10 bases fit TRBD2. Germline CDR1 reads LNHDA; CDR2 reads SQIVND (reference sequence). There are 16 residues in the CDR3. The V gene end was trimmed by 5 bases and the J gene end by 4 bases; junction bases not matched to a gene: 8. The CDR3 nucleotides are TGTGCCAGTAGTGGCGCTAGCGGGAGTCGGTACAATGAGCAGTTCTTC. Translating it yields CASSGASGSRYNEQFF. Based on the CDR3 plus reference TRBV19 and TRBJ2-1, the full variable domain is DGGITQSPKYLFRKEGQNVTLSCEQNLNHDAMYWYRQDPGQGLRLIYYSQIVNDFQKGDIAEGYSVSREKKESFPLTVTSAQKNPTAFYLCASSGASGSRYNEQFFGPGTRLTVL.

CDR3 nucleotides: TGTGCCAGCAGCTTCGGGACAGGGGGCTTGGATGAGCAGTTCTTC. Protein: CASSFGTGGLDEQFF. J is TRBJ2-1 and V is TRBV11-2; 12 bases line up with TRBD1. CDR3 length: 15 amino acids. CDR1 and CDR2 from the germline V gene are SGHAT and FQNNGV. Losses at the gene ends were 3 bases for V and 8 bases for J; bases not matched to a gene: 5.

This clonotype has more than one count but fewer than ten. This rearrangement joins TRBV11-3 to TRBJ2-1; perhaps D is TRBD1 or TRBD2 (6 bases each). CDR1 is SGHNT, CDR2 YENEEA, per germline. The V end lost 5 bases, the J end lost 8 bases, and 13 bases lay between the germline ends. The CDR3 spans 13 residues. In nucleotides, the CDR3 is TGTGCCAGCAGCCTATGGAGGGGGGATGAGCAGTTCTTC. Translated: CASSLWRGDEQFF.